The source of this T cell receptor (beta chain) is a study of Tregs in tolerant kidney transplant recipients. Study results and limitations: Findings come from small patient numbers and require larger validation.

Assay: immunoSEQ multiplex PCR; the TCRdb copy retains only in-frame clones and omits some. The data show approximately 260,000 clones, 80% to 85% seen once. As to this clone: Its specificity is not known.

With V trimmed by 2 bases and J by 0 bases, 6 bases remained unmatched. This CDR3 has 16 amino acids. The germline gives CDR1 SGDLS, CDR2 YYNGEE. Sequenced sample: CD4+ T cells from blood. The rearrangement joins TRBV9 to TRBJ2-7, with TRBD2 identical over 9 bases. The sequence came from a human donor in good health. Written as DNA, the CDR3 is TGTGCCAGCAGCGTGCGGGAGGGTGCCCCCTCCTACGAGCAGTACTTC. Residues: CASSVREGAPSYEQYF.